This T cell receptor (beta chain) was recorded in a study of Graves' ophthalmopathy and Graves' hyperthyroidism. Study context: Upon initial diagnosis and before any treatment, peripheral blood was collected. The study's findings and limits: Appearing in blood as well were most expanded thyroid clonotypes above 0.001 frequency.

This clonotype was detected many times. Its antigen is still unknown. All donors with ophthalmopathy were recorded as having moderate-to-severe activity, CAS ≥3, NOSPECS ≥4 and a duration under 3 months. PBMCs originated in 10 ml of fresh peripheral blood. Amplified TCR beta CDR3 regions were obtained using RNA transcripts as template. A first-round RT-PCR used HTBI primers, followed by a second-round multiplex PCR. A single record per CDR3 protein comes from TCRdb applying MiXCR to the multiplex PCR reads. The sample gives a few hundred thousand distinct CDR3 sequences, about a fifth of which show up once; roughly 39% is in the top ten. Germline CDR1 SGHVS, CDR2 FQNEAQ. Germline trimming cut 5 bases from V and 4 bases from J; bases unmatched to any gene: 14. The CDR3 loop spans 16 amino acids.

V usage is TRBV7-8 and J usage is TRBJ2-7; 7 bases agree with TRBD2. The TCR originated in a woman aged 45-60 years with Graves' ophthalmopathy. Sequencing input: peripheral blood. Written as DNA, the CDR3 is TGTGCCAGCAGCCTTGACAGACGGCGGGAGCATTACGAGCAGTACTTC. The encoded protein is CASSLDRRREHYEQYF.